This T cell receptor beta chain was recorded in a study of T cell responses to AZD1222 COVID-19 vaccine. Unmatched junction bases numbered 6, after V lost 2 bases and J lost 4 bases. CDR1 is MNHNS and CDR2 is SASEGT in the germline V gene. CDR3 length: 16 amino acids. Sequencing used immunoSEQ multiplex PCR; TCRdb keeps in-frame clones, though not all of them. The sample records some 96,000 clones, about nine tenths being singletons. V is TRBV6-1 and J is TRBJ2-1; TRBD1 matches 9 bases. The sequence was obtained from an adult in good health. This specimen consisted of peripheral blood, obtained on day 0 of AZD1222 vaccination. The CDR3 sequence is CASSERGTGLYNEQFF. DNA of the CDR3: TGTGCCAGCAGTGAACGTGGGACAGGGCTTTACAATGAGCAGTTCTTC.